What follows are 31 T cell receptor beta chains derived from one specimen sequenced in a study of cytomegalovirus exposure and HLA in healthy donors. Use of 60 Vbeta and 13 Jbeta primers characterized the PCR. Here immunoSEQ multiplex PCR was the method, and the copy in TCRdb shows in-frame clones only, minus some. The table shows about 200,000 clones, with roughly four fifths occurring only once. Sequenced material: PBMCs. Source of these receptors: a girl aged 2-10 years in good health and CMV-seronegative.

J is TRBJ2-5 and V is TRBV18; D is possibly TRBD1 (5 bases). Germline loops: CDR1 KGHSH, CDR2 LQKENI. The CDR3 contains 16 residues. Trimming pared 2 bases from V and 2 bases from J, leaving 15 bases between. The CDR3 DNA follows: TGTGCCAGCTCACCAAGGGGTGGGGCGGTACAAGAGACCCAGTACTTC. It translates to CASSPRGGAVQETQYF.

This clone turned up a few times. V and J are TRBV6-6 and TRBJ1-3; no clear D. CDR3 length: 13 amino acids. Germline values: CDR1 MNHNY, CDR2 SVGAGI (reference sequence). The ends were cut back, 2 bases at V and 9 bases at J, with 11 bases in the middle. CDR3 bases: TGTGCCAGCAGTTACCAAGAACCCGGCACCATATATTTT. This encodes CASSYQEPGTIYF.

The V call is TRBV6-5, the J call TRBJ2-3, with 7 positions matching TRBD2. This CDR3 contains 15 residues. J gave up 1 base and V 4 bases, and 5 bases lay outside the gene matches. Germline assignment: CDR1 MNHEY and CDR2 SVGAGI. The CDR3 loop is CASSSLSGGTDTQYF. CDR3 nucleotides: TGTGCCAGCAGTTCCCTAAGCGGGGGCACAGATACGCAGTATTTT.

J is TRBJ2-5 and V is TRBV30; 12 nucleotides line up with TRBD2. The CDR3 has 16 residues. Trimming at V came to 5 bases and at J to 5 bases, leaving 12 bases not matched to a gene. The germline CDR1 and CDR2 sequences are GTSNPN and SVGIG (reference sequence). The CDR3 nucleotides are TGTGCCTGGGCCGTGGCTAGCGGGAGGGGGGGGGAGACCCAGTACTTC. It is translated as CAWAVASGRGGETQYF.

The V and J genes are TRBV13 and TRBJ2-1; a possible D gene is TRBD1 (6 bases). The CDR3 is 14 residues long. The germline V and J ends were trimmed by 5 bases and 2 bases, with 10 bases remaining between them. In germline, CDR1 is PRHDT, CDR2 FYEKMQ (reference sequence). The CDR3 here is CASSIGTTYNEQFF. CDR3 in DNA: TGTGCCAGCAGCATCGGGACAACCTACAATGAGCAGTTCTTC.

This clone is a singleton in its sample. The chain combines TRBV7-2 with TRBJ2-1, with 7 bases aligning to TRBD2. The ends lost 5 bases at V and 7 bases at J; junction bases unmatched: 8. This CDR3 contains 14 residues. From germline, CDR1 is SGHTA and CDR2 FQGNSA. The CDR3 coding sequence is TGTGCCAGCAGCCCGGGACTAAGGCTAAATGAGCAGTTCTTC. As protein: CASSPGLRLNEQFF.

The V gene is TRBV19, the J gene TRBJ2-3, with 8 bases matching TRBD1. The trim removed 5 bases at V and 5 bases at J, leaving 6 bases unmatched. This CDR3 has 14 residues. Per the germline V gene, CDR1 is LNHDA and CDR2 is SQIVND (reference sequence). CDR3 amino acids: CASSDRTGLDTQYF. In DNA form, the CDR3 reads TGTGCCAGTAGTGACCGGACAGGGTTAGATACGCAGTATTTT.

The J gene is TRBJ1-3, the V gene TRBV6-6; no reliable D call. This CDR3 spans 16 amino acids. Germline V gene lookup returns CDR1 MNHNY and CDR2 SVGAGI (reference sequence). V was trimmed by 0 bases and J by 7 bases, leaving 16 bases between them. In nucleotides, the CDR3 is TGTGCCAGCAGTTACTCGAGGCTCCTCGGGAAGAACACCATATATTTT. Its protein is CASSYSRLLGKNTIYF.

For this clone: One end of the junction is discordant with germline, which a read error may explain. The chain carries TRBV6-1 and TRBJ2-7, with 14 bases aligning to TRBD2. The CDR3 runs 20 residues. CDR1 is MNHNS, CDR2 SASEGT, per germline. CDR3 amino acids: CASSEGWTSGRPRSSYEQYF. The CDR3, as DNA: TGTGCCAGCAGCGAAGGATGGACTAGCGGGAGGCCTAGGAGCTCCTACGAGCAGTACTTC.

This rearrangement joins TRBV29-1 to TRBJ2-1; D unclear. The length of the CDR3 is 10 residues. Trimming left V 4 bases short and J 8 bases short, with 6 bases between. Germline lookup yields CDR1 SQVTM and CDR2 ANQGSEA. The CDR3 bases are TGCAGCGTTGTTCAGTATGAGCAGTTCTTC. Protein: CSVVQYEQFF.

The chain links TRBV11-2 to TRBJ1-6; D not resolved. Trimming removed 5 bases from V and 7 bases from J, with 9 bases in between. Germline CDR1 reads SGHAT; CDR2 reads FQNNGV. The CDR3 runs 13 residues. The CDR3 region is CASSVDWNSPLHF. The CDR3 nucleotides read TGTGCCAGCAGCGTCGACTGGAATTCACCCCTCCACTTT.

The chain carries TRBV4-1 and TRBJ2-1, with 7 bases that match TRBD2. V trimming: 4 bases; J trimming: 15 bases; junction bases outside the gene matches: 9. The CDR3 extends over 12 amino acids. Germline loops: CDR1 MGHRA, CDR2 YSYEKL. This CDR3 is CASSPSWGGLFF. The CDR3 DNA is TGCGCCAGCAGCCCCTCCTGGGGGGGGTTGTTCTTC.

The rearrangement links TRBV9 to TRBJ2-7; 8 bases fit TRBD1. V was clipped by 0 bases and J by 0 bases; unmatched bases: 2. This CDR3 spans 15 amino acids. The germline V gene has CDR1 SGDLS and CDR2 YYNGEE. Here the CDR3 DNA reads TGTGCCAGCAGCGTAGCCGGGACAGGCTCCTACGAGCAGTACTTC. Protein product: CASSVAGTGSYEQYF.

This clone was counted between two and nine times. The chain is built from TRBV5-4 and TRBJ1-2; 8 bases line up with TRBD1. In germline, CDR1 is SGHNT, CDR2 YYREEE (reference sequence). The CDR3 contains 14 residues. V was pared by 4 bases and J by 3 bases, with 5 bases of the junction left unmatched. CDR3 region: CASSPGGGDYGYTF. DNA of the CDR3: TGTGCCAGCAGCCCAGGGGGCGGGGACTATGGCTACACCTTC.

The chain recombines TRBV18 with TRBJ2-1; 12 bases fit TRBD1. Per germline, CDR1 KGHSH and CDR2 LQKENI. This CDR3 is built from 17 residues. V was pared by 2 bases and J by 2 bases, with 4 bases of the junction left unmatched. CDR3 nucleotides: TGTGCCAGCTCACCAAAGGGACAGGGGGCCACCTACAATGAGCAGTTCTTC. Its protein is CASSPKGQGATYNEQFF.

The chain employs TRBV6-5 and TRBJ2-1; 9 bases line up with TRBD1. Trimming removed 4 bases from V and 10 bases from J; junction bases left unmatched: 8. Per the germline V gene, CDR1 is MNHEY and CDR2 is SVGAGI. The CDR3 contains 14 residues. The CDR3 DNA sequence: TGTGCCAGCAGTTTGACAGGGGGAGGCTACGAGCAGTTCTTC. As protein: CASSLTGGGYEQFF.

The chain carries TRBV13 and TRBJ2-1; a possible D gene is TRBD2 (6 bases). This CDR3 is built from 14 residues. Germline CDR1 and CDR2: PRHDT and FYEKMQ (reference sequence). V dropped 5 bases and J dropped 6 bases, with 14 bases sitting between them. Here the CDR3 reads CASSRRDWINEQFF. The CDR3 nucleotides read TGTGCCAGCAGCCGCCGGGACTGGATCAATGAGCAGTTCTTC.

This clone was detected a few times. The chain carries TRBV7-7 and TRBJ2-5; D unresolved. Deletions cut 5 bases from V and 7 bases from J, with 11 bases between. CDR3 length: 12 amino acids. Germline-derived CDR1 and CDR2 are SSHAT and FNYEAQ (reference sequence). The CDR3 loop is CASSQNTGTQYF. CDR3 nucleotide sequence: TGTGCCAGCAGCCAAAATACGGGGACCCAGTACTTC.

The rearrangement joins TRBV15 to TRBJ1-3, with D unresolved. CDR1 and CDR2 (germline): LNHNV, YYDKDF (reference sequence). The CDR3 consists of 17 residues. Trimming removed 0 bases from V and 4 bases from J, with 16 bases in between. DNA of the CDR3: TGTGCCACCAGCAGAGATCGTCTCACCCGAGGCGGAAACACCATATATTTT. Protein product: CATSRDRLTRGGNTIYF.

In DNA, the CDR3 is TGCGCCAGCAGCTTGGTAACGACAGGGGTTAGTGAGCAGTTCTTC. It specifies CASSLVTTGVSEQFF. The chain joins TRBV5-1 to TRBJ2-1, with 8 bases that match TRBD1. This CDR3 region has 15 residues. V was pared by 0 bases and J by 9 bases, with 8 bases of the junction left unmatched. Germline loops: CDR1 SGHRS, CDR2 YFSETQ.

The chain combines TRBV6-5 with TRBJ1-2, with 7 bases identical to TRBD1. Germline CDR1 MNHEY, CDR2 SVGAGI. The CDR3 totals 12 residues. J was trimmed by 4 bases and V by 5 bases; bases with no gene match: 1. Here the CDR3 reads CASSGTVYGYTF. In nucleotides, the CDR3 is TGTGCCAGCAGTGGGACAGTCTATGGCTACACCTTC.

The chain carries TRBV5-1 and TRBJ1-2, with TRBD1 identical over 9 bases. This CDR3 spans 15 amino acids. Germline CDR1 reads SGHRS; CDR2 reads YFSETQ. The trim removed 2 bases at V and 0 bases at J, leaving 2 bases unmatched. CDR3 nucleotide sequence: TGCGCCAGCAGCTTCGGGACAGGGCCTAACTATGGCTACACCTTC. This translates into CASSFGTGPNYGYTF.

This chain uses TRBV30 with TRBJ1-5, with D perhaps TRBD1 (5 bases). Germline values: CDR1 GTSNPN, CDR2 SVGIG (reference sequence). The V and J ends lost 3 bases and 3 bases respectively, with 18 bases between them. The CDR3 runs 16 residues. In nucleotides, the CDR3 is TGTGCCTGGAGCTATGGGAAGGGGCAGATCAATCAGCCCCAGCATTTT. It codes for CAWSYGKGQINQPQHF.

The rearrangement joins TRBV2 to TRBJ1-1; 8 bases are a match to TRBD1. This CDR3 spans 15 amino acids. The V segment lost 6 bases and the J segment 1 base; nucleotides outside the gene matches: 7. Germline V lookup: CDR1 SNHLY, CDR2 FYNNEI. The CDR3: CASRRPGTGNTEAFF. CDR3 sequence (DNA): TGTGCCAGCAGACGACCTGGGACAGGGAACACTGAAGCTTTCTTT.

The J gene is TRBJ2-3, the V gene TRBV27; D remains unclear. The CDR3 runs 13 residues. CDR1 MNHEY and CDR2 SMNVEV come from the germline V gene (reference sequence). Trimming left V 2 bases short and J 9 bases short, with 12 bases between. This CDR3 reads CASSLPSLATQYF. The DNA of the CDR3 is TGTGCCAGCAGTTTACCGTCCTTAGCCACGCAGTATTTT.

DNA for the CDR3: TGTGCCAGCAGCTTAGGGAATGGCAGGGGTGAGACCCAGTACTTC. It is translated as CASSLGNGRGETQYF. The gene calls are TRBV11-2 and TRBJ2-5; weak D call: TRBD1 (6 bases). The V gene lost 1 base and the J gene lost 5 bases, with 14 bases spanning the gap. Germline CDR1 and CDR2: SGHAT and FQNNGV. This CDR3 has 15 residues.

The chain carries TRBV7-6 and TRBJ1-2; TRBD1 aligns across 9 bases. Germline V gene sequence: CDR1 SGHVS, CDR2 FNYEAQ. This CDR3 comprises 15 residues. V gave up 0 bases and J gave up 5 bases; unmatched junction bases: 4. CDR3: CASSLALDRGYGYTF. The CDR3 DNA sequence: TGTGCCAGCAGCTTAGCGCTGGACAGGGGTTATGGCTACACCTTC.

This sequence joins TRBV11-2 and TRBJ2-7; 11 positions agree with TRBD2. CDR1 and CDR2 (germline): SGHAT, FQNNGV. CDR3 length equals 16 residues. J gave up 6 bases and V 4 bases, and 11 bases lay outside the gene matches. The CDR3 coding sequence is TGTGCCAGCAGCTCTCTAACTACTAGCGGGAGTGGCGAGCAGTACTTC. Its protein is CASSSLTTSGSGEQYF.

This clone was counted a single time. The chain is built from TRBV5-4 and TRBJ2-2; maybe TRBD1 (5 bases). The ends were cut back, 3 bases at V and 3 bases at J, with 12 bases in the middle. This CDR3 spans 15 amino acids. In germline, CDR1 is SGHNT, CDR2 YYREEE (reference sequence). The CDR3 DNA sequence: TGTGCCAGCAGCTGGGAACCGACAGACACCGGGGAGCTGTTTTTT. Translating it yields CASSWEPTDTGELFF.

Concerning this clone itself: The junction departs from germline at one end; a sequencing error may be responsible. V gene TRBV6-1 combines with J gene TRBJ2-2, with D perhaps TRBD1 (6 bases). The CDR3 is 14 amino acids. Germline V gives CDR1 MNHNS, CDR2 SASEGT. The CDR3 DNA reads TGTGCCAGCAATATAAGGGGGAACTCCGGGGAGCTGTTTTTT. Its translation is CASNIRGNSGELFF.

This clone has just one count. V is TRBV4-2 and J is TRBJ1-5, with 10 positions matching TRBD1. With V trimmed by 3 bases and J by 5 bases, 4 bases remained unmatched. The CDR3 totals 15 residues. Germline V CDR1 and CDR2: LGHNA, YNFKEQ. The CDR3 DNA is TGTGCCAGCAGCCAGGAGACAGGGGGCGATCAGCCCCAGCATTTT. This encodes CASSQETGGDQPQHF.